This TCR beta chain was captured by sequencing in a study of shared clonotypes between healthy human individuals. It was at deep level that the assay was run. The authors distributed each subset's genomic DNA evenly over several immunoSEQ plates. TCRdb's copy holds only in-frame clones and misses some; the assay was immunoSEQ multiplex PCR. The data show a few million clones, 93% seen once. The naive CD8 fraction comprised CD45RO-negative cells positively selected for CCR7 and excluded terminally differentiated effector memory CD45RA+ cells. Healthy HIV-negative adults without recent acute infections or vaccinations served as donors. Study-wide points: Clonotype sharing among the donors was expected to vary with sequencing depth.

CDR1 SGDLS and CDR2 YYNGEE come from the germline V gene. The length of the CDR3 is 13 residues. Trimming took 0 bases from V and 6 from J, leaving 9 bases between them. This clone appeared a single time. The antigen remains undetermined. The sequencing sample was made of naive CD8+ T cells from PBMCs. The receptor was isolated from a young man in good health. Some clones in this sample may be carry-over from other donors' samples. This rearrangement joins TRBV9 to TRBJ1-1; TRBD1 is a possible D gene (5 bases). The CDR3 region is CASSVATGAEAFF. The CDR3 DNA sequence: TGTGCCAGCAGCGTAGCTACAGGCGCTGAAGCTTTCTTT.